This TCR beta chain was identified in a study of T cells in localized non-small cell lung cancer. This clone occurred a few times. Antigen unknown. Sequencing used immunoSEQ multiplex PCR; TCRdb keeps in-frame clones, though not all of them. This repertoire shows fewer than 1,500 clones, 19% found once; its top ten account for around an eighth. Whole-study results and caveats: Exceeding tumor, uninvolved adjacent lung had the highest T cell clonality. As only one tumor region underwent sequencing, heterogeneity remains possible. Greater T cell density in blood accompanied longer overall survival. Of the top 100 tumor clones, median roughly 55 were in adjacent lung, 25 to 30 among its top 100.

This receptor was identified in a woman aged 35-75 years with stage I lung adenocarcinoma. The input for sequencing was lung tumor tissue, taken before any cancer treatment.

CDR3 nucleotides: TGTGCCAGCAGCCTATATTCCGGGGCCTACAATGAGCAGTTCTTC. This sequence encodes CASSLYSGAYNEQFF. The rearrangement links TRBV11-3 to TRBJ2-1; maybe TRBD2 (5 bases). V was pared by 5 bases and J by 2 bases, with 13 bases between. Germline CDR1 and CDR2: SGHNT and YENEEA. This CDR3 has 15 residues. Filled out from reference TRBV11-3 and TRBJ2-1, the complete variable domain reads EAGVVQSPRYKIIEKKQPVAFWCNPISGHNTLYWYLQNLGQGPELLIRYENEEAVDDSQLPKDRFSAERLKGVDSTLKIQPAELGDSAVYLCASSLYSGAYNEQFFGPGTRLTVL.